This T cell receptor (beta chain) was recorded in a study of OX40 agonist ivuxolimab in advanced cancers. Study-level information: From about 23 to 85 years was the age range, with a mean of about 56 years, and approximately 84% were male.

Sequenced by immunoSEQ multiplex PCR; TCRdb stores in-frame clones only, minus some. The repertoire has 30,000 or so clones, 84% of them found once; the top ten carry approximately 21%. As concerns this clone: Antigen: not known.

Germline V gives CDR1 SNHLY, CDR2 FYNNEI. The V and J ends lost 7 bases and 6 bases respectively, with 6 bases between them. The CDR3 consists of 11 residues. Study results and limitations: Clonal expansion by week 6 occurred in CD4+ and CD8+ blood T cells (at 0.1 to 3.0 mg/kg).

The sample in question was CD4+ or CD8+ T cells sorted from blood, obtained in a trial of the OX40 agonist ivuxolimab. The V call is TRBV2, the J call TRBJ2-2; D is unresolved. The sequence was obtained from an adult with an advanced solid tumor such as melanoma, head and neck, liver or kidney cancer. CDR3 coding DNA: TGTGCCAGCAATTCGGCCGGGGAGCTGTTTTTT. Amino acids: CASNSAGELFF. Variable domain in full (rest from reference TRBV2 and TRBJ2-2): EPEVTQTPSHQVTQMGQEVILRCVPISNHLYFYWYRQILGQKVEFLVSFYNNEISEKSEIFDDQFSVERPDGSNFTLKIRSTKLEDSAMYFCASNSAGELFFGEGSRLTVL.